This T cell receptor beta chain was documented in a study of spatial heterogeneity in lung cancer. The overall study: Samples were obtained from 70 or so donors, all untreated early-stage non-small cell lung cancer patients. Available follow-up PBMC samples were sequenced, at a median of roughly 2 years post-resection. Alpha-chain sequences were consistently detected less often than beta-chain sequences.

A few counts support this clonotype. The CDR3 has 16 residues. CDR1 SGHVS and CDR2 FQNEAQ come from the germline V gene. V shed 1 base and J shed 3 bases, with 15 bases lying between them. Time point denoted: blood at routine non-recurrence follow-up after resection. Without sorting, whole RNA was sequenced from tumor, nontumor lung or frozen PBMC. TCRdb called the 5' RACE reads again in MiXCR, with one record for every CDR3 protein. This sample has around 120,000 distinct CDR3 sequences; over 9% occur once, and the top ten carry 16%. The source material was PBMCs, sampled at follow-up. This TCR derives from a male donor with early-stage non-small cell lung cancer. V is TRBV7-8 and J is TRBJ1-2; D is perhaps TRBD1 (5 bases). As DNA, the CDR3 is TGTGCCAGCAGCTTAGTCTTACGGGACGGATACTATGGCTACACCTTC. This codes for CASSLVLRDGYYGYTF.